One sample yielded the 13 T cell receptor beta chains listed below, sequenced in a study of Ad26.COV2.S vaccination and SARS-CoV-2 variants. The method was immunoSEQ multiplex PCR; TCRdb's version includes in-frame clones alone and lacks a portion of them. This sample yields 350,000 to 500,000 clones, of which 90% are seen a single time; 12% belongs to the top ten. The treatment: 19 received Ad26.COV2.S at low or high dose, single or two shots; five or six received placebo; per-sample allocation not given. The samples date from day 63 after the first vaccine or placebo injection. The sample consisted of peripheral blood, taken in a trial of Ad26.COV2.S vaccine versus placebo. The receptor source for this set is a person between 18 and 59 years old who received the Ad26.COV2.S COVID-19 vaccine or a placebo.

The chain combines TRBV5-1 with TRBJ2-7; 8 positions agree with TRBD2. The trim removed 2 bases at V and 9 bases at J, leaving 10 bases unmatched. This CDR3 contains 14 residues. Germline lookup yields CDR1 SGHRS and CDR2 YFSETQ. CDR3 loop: CASSFGLAYDVQYF. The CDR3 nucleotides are TGCGCCAGCAGCTTCGGACTAGCCTACGATGTGCAGTACTTC.

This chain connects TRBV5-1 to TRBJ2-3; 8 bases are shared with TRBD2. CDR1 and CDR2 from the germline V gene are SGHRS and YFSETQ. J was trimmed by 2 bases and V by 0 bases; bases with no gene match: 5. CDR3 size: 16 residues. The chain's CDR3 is CASSLGGSGVTDTQYF. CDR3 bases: TGCGCCAGCAGCTTGGGTGGTAGCGGGGTCACAGATACGCAGTATTTT.

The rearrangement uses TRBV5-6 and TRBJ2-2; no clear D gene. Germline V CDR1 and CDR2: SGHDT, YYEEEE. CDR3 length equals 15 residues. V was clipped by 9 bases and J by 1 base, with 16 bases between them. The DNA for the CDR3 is TGTGCCACCACAACAAGGACCCTGAACACCGGGGAGCTGTTTTTT. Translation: CATTTRTLNTGELFF.

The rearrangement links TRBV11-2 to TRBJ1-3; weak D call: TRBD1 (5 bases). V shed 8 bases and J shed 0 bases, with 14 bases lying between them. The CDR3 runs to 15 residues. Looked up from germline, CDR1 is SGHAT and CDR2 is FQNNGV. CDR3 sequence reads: CASGLTAISGNTIYF. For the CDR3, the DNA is TGTGCCAGCGGGTTGACAGCTATCTCTGGAAACACCATATATTTT.

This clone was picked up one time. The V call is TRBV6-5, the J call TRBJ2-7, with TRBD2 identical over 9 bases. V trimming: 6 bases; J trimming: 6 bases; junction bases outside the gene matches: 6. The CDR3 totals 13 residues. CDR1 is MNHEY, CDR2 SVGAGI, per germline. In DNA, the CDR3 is TGTGCCAGCAGGCCGGGACTAGCAACCGAGCAGTACTTC. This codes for CASRPGLATEQYF.

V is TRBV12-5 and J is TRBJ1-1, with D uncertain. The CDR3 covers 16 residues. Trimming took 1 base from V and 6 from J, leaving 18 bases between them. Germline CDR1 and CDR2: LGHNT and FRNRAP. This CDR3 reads CASGLAREVSVAEAFF. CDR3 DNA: TGTGCTAGTGGTTTGGCCCGGGAAGTTTCCGTCGCTGAAGCTTTCTTT.

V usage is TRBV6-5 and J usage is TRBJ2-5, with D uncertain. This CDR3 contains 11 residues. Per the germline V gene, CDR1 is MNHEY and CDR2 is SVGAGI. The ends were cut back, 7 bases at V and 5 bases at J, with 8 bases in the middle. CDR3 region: CASKRSETQYF. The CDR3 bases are TGTGCCAGCAAACGGTCGGAGACCCAGTACTTC.

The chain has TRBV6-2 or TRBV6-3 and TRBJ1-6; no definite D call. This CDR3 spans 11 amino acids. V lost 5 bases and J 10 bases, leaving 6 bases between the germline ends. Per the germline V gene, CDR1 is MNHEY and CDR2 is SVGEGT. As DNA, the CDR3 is TGTGCCAGCAGTGGTGGATCACCCCTCCACTTT. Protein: CASSGGSPLHF.

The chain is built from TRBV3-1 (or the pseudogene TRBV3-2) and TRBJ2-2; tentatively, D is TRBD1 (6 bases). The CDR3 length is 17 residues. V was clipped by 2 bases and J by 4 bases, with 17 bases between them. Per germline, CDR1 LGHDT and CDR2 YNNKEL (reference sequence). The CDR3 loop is CASSQYQSQGGTGELFF. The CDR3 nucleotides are TGTGCCAGCAGCCAATATCAGTCACAGGGTGGCACCGGGGAGCTGTTTTTT.

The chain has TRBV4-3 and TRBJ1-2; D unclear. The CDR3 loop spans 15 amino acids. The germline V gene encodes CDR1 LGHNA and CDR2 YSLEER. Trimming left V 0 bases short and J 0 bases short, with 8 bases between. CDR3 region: CASSQDLRANYGYTF. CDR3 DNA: TGCGCCAGCAGCCAAGATTTGAGAGCTAACTATGGCTACACCTTC.

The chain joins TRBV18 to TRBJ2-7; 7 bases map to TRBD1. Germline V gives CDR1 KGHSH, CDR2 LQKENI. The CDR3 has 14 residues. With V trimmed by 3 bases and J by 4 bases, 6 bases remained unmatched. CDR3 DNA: TGTGCCAGCTCACCCGGGACAGCAGATTACGAGCAGTACTTC. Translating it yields CASSPGTADYEQYF.

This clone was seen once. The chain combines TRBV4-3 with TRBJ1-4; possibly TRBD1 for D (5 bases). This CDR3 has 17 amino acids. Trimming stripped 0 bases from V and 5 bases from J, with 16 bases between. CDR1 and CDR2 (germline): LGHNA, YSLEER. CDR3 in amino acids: CASSQDLTGTQNEKLFF. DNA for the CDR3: TGCGCCAGCAGCCAAGATCTAACCGGGACGCAAAATGAAAAACTGTTTTTT.

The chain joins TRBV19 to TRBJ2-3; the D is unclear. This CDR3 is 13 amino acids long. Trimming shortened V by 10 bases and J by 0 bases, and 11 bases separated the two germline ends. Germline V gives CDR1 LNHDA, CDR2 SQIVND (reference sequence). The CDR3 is CATGRTSTDTQYF. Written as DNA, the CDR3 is TGTGCCACCGGCAGAACTAGCACAGATACGCAGTATTTT.